The 24 T cell receptor beta chains reported below all come from one sample, sequenced in a study of T cells in Graves' hyperthyroidism and ophthalmopathy. Amplification targeted TCR beta CDR3 regions from RNA transcripts. TCR CDR3 underwent first-round RT-PCR with the HTBI primer set. TCRdb reanalysed the multiplex PCR reads using MiXCR and keeps one entry per CDR3 protein. The table has a few hundred thousand distinct CDR3 sequences, approximately 14% seen once. Source material: blood. All receptors come from a woman in her thirties with Graves' hyperthyroidism.

The CDR3 sequence: CASSETGRTGELFF. The CDR3, as DNA: TGCGCCAGCAGTGAAACAGGGAGGACCGGGGAGCTGTTTTTT. J is TRBJ2-2 and V is TRBV10-1, with D tentatively TRBD1 or TRBD2 (6 bases each). Per the germline V gene, CDR1 is WNHNN and CDR2 is SYGVQD (reference sequence). Trimming took 3 bases from V and 5 from J, leaving 10 bases between them. This CDR3 comprises 14 residues.

This clonotype was seen only a few times. The rearrangement links TRBV20-1 to TRBJ2-7; D is possibly TRBD2 (7 bases). V was cut by 5 bases and J by 5 bases, with 16 bases left in between. CDR3 size: 13 residues. Germline V CDR1 and CDR2: DFQATT, SNEGSKA (reference sequence). This CDR3 reads CSAYGGGVDEQYF. CDR3 bases: TGCAGTGCTTACGGAGGGGGGGTCGACGAGCAGTACTTC.

The chain carries TRBV12-3 or TRBV12-4 and TRBJ2-6, with unresolved D. The CDR3 length is 19 residues. V was clipped by 7 bases and J by 0 bases, with 22 bases between them. CDR3 DNA: TGTGCCAGCACCGCGCGTGTGGCGAAGGGTCTCTCTGGGGCCAACGTCCTGACTTTC. This codes for CASTARVAKGLSGANVLTF.

This clonotype occurred many times. J is TRBJ2-7 and V is TRBV7-2; no clear D. CDR3 length: 12 residues. The V gene lost 1 base and the J gene lost 6 bases, with 7 bases spanning the gap. Germline loops: CDR1 SGHTA, CDR2 FQGNSA. This chain's CDR3 is CASSLDGSEQYF. CDR3 bases: TGTGCCAGCAGCTTAGACGGCAGCGAGCAGTACTTC.

The chain is built from TRBV20-1 and TRBJ1-1; 8 nucleotides align to TRBD1. V shed 5 bases, J shed 7 bases, and the junction held 6 bases outside the gene matches. The CDR3 runs to 12 residues. Germline CDR1 reads DFQATT; CDR2 reads SNEGSKA (reference sequence). CDR3 coding DNA: TGCAGTGCTTCAGGGGGCCGCATTGAAGCTTTCTTT. Its protein is CSASGGRIEAFF.

This clonotype was picked up many times. The rearrangement links TRBV20-1 to TRBJ1-4; D gene unclear. The CDR3 has 12 amino acids. The germline gives CDR1 DFQATT, CDR2 SNEGSKA (reference sequence). V gave up 6 bases and J gave up 8 bases, with 13 bases separating them. The DNA for the CDR3 is TGCAGTGCGATACCCACAGCGGAAAAACTGTTTTTT. It is translated as CSAIPTAEKLFF.

Concerning this clonotype: A much larger clone lies a single base off, so this may be a read error. J is TRBJ1-3 and V is TRBV3-1; D unresolved. CDR3 size: 12 residues. V dropped 11 bases and J dropped 0 bases, with 8 bases sitting between them. Germline CDR1 LGHDT, CDR2 YNNKEL (reference sequence). The CDR3 reads CAGSDSGNTIYF. CDR3 DNA sequence: TGTGCCGGCTCAGACTCTGGAAACACCATATATTTT.

As DNA, the CDR3 is TGTGCCAGCAGACCCGGACTAGCGGTTAACACCGGGGAGCTGTTTTTT. Its protein product is CASRPGLAVNTGELFF. The V gene is TRBV7-9, the J gene TRBJ2-2, with 10 positions matching TRBD2. Germline trimming cut 6 bases from V and 2 bases from J; bases unmatched to any gene: 6. Germline V CDR1 and CDR2: SEHNR, FQNEAQ (reference sequence). This CDR3 has 16 residues. Full variable domain (missing parts from reference TRBV7-9 and TRBJ2-2): DTGVSQNPRHKITKRGQNVTFRCDPISEHNRLYWYRQTLGQGPEFLTYFQNEAQLEKSRLLSDRFSAERPKGSFSTLEIQRTEQGDSAMYLCASRPGLAVNTGELFFGEGSRLTVL.

This clonotype showed up many times. The V call is TRBV12-3 or TRBV12-4, the J call TRBJ1-5; TRBD1 aligns across 7 bases. CDR3 length: 16 residues. Trimming took 5 bases from V and 5 from J; bases not matched to a gene: 12. The DNA of the CDR3 is TGTGCCAGCAGTAGGTCAGGGGGATCGGGGGATCAGCCCCAGCATTTT. This translates into CASSRSGGSGDQPQHF.

The table lists this clonotype with many counts. The genes are TRBV2 and TRBJ2-3; TRBD2 aligns across 7 bases. The V gene's germline CDR1 is SNHLY and CDR2 FYNNEI. The CDR3 is 14 residues long. V shed 3 bases, J shed 2 bases, and the junction held 2 bases outside the gene matches. Here the CDR3 DNA reads TGTGCCAGCAGTGACGAGCGGGACACAGATACGCAGTATTTT. Residues: CASSDERDTDTQYF.

The sample holds one count of this clonotype. V usage is TRBV19 and J usage is TRBJ1-5, with 8 bases aligning to TRBD1. Losses at the gene ends were 6 bases for V and 5 bases for J; bases not matched to a gene: 12. Per the germline V gene, CDR1 is LNHDA and CDR2 is SQIVND (reference sequence). This CDR3 has 16 residues. This CDR3 is CASSSKRTGYDQPQHF. The CDR3 nucleotides read TGTGCCAGTAGCAGCAAAAGGACAGGGTATGATCAGCCCCAGCATTTT.

The chain is built from TRBV27 and TRBJ1-4; 7 positions match TRBD1. This CDR3 spans 14 amino acids. Germline CDR1 is MNHEY and CDR2 is SMNVEV (reference sequence). Germline trimming cut 8 bases from V and 7 bases from J; bases unmatched to any gene: 10. In nucleotides, the CDR3 is TGTGCCAGCGGGGGTCGACAGGGAATTGAAAAACTGTTTTTT. As protein: CASGGRQGIEKLFF.

The V gene is TRBV28, the J gene TRBJ2-2, with D possibly being TRBD2 (5 bases). The CDR3 runs to 16 residues. Germline CDR1 MDHEN, CDR2 SYDVKM. V was pared by 3 bases and J by 5 bases, with 16 bases between. The CDR3 coding sequence is TGTGCCAGCAGTTTTAATGAAGAGCGGCAAACCGGGGAGCTGTTTTTT. It translates to CASSFNEERQTGELFF.

There are many counts of this clonotype. This chain uses TRBV5-1 with TRBJ2-7; a possible D gene is TRBD1 (6 bases). This CDR3 region has 14 residues. Between the trimmed V and J ends, which lost 4 bases and 3 bases, there was a span of 14 bases. Per germline, CDR1 SGHRS and CDR2 YFSETQ. The DNA for the CDR3 is TGCGCCAGCAGCCTGACAGGTACCCACTACGAGCAGTACTTC. Amino acids: CASSLTGTHYEQYF. Supplemented by reference TRBV5-1 and TRBJ2-7, the full variable domain reads KAGVTQTPRYLIKTRGQQVTLSCSPISGHRSVSWYQQTPGQGLQFLFEYFSETQRNKGNFPGRFSGRQFSNSRSEMNVSTLELGDSALYLCASSLTGTHYEQYFGPGTRLTVT.

V is TRBV5-1 and J is TRBJ2-1; 10 bases are a match to TRBD2. Germline CDR1 is SGHRS and CDR2 is YFSETQ. J was trimmed by 5 bases and V by 0 bases; bases with no gene match: 8. The CDR3 has 17 amino acids. The CDR3 loop is CASSLVELAGLNNEQFF. CDR3 bases: TGCGCCAGCAGCTTGGTAGAACTAGCGGGACTTAACAATGAGCAGTTCTTC.

This clonotype has a count of ten or more. V and J are TRBV7-2 and TRBJ1-2; D is possibly TRBD1 (5 bases). Germline assignment: CDR1 SGHTA and CDR2 FQGNSA. V lost 2 bases and J lost 4, with 17 bases in between. This CDR3 region has 16 residues. CDR3 sequence (DNA): TGTGCCAGCAGCTTAACTGGCCAGGGTATGAGCTATGGCTACACCTTC. Protein sequence: CASSLTGQGMSYGYTF. Drawing the rest from reference TRBV7-2 and TRBJ1-2, the complete variable domain is GAGVSQSPSNKVTEKGKDVELRCDPISGHTALYWYRQSLGQGLEFLIYFQGNSAPDKSGLPSDRFSAERTGGSVSTLTIQRTQQEDSAVYLCASSLTGQGMSYGYTFGSGTRLTVV.

This clonotype was seen a handful of times. The chain combines TRBV6-2 or TRBV6-3 with TRBJ2-5; possible D gene TRBD2, 6 bases. The CDR3 is made up of 14 amino acids. Deletions cut 7 bases from V and 2 bases from J, with 14 bases between. Germline V gene data show CDR1 as MNHEY and CDR2 as SVGEGT. CDR3 in amino acids: CASTKISGQETQYF. CDR3 DNA sequence: TGTGCCAGCACCAAGATTAGCGGACAAGAGACCCAGTACTTC.

The chain combines TRBV9 with TRBJ2-3, with TRBD1 identical over 8 bases. Germline CDR1 is SGDLS and CDR2 is YYNGEE. The V segment lost 2 bases and the J segment 1 base; nucleotides outside the gene matches: 9. CDR3 size: 17 residues. The CDR3 nucleotides are TGTGCCAGCAGCGTCGCCCCAGGACAGGGAGGCACAGATACGCAGTATTTT. This codes for CASSVAPGQGGTDTQYF.

This clonotype has at least ten counts. The chain employs TRBV30 and TRBJ2-1; D is possibly TRBD2 (5 bases). CDR1 is GTSNPN, CDR2 SVGIG, per germline (reference sequence). The CDR3 totals 14 residues. Deletions cut 1 base from V and 4 bases from J, with 11 bases between. The CDR3 loop reads CAWSGSASYNEQFF. The CDR3 bases are TGTGCCTGGAGTGGTAGCGCATCATACAATGAGCAGTTCTTC.

The table lists this clonotype with many counts. The CDR3 coding sequence is TGTGCCAGCAGTGCATACAAACAGGGGGCGATTGGCTACACCTTC. Protein: CASSAYKQGAIGYTF. This chain connects TRBV27 to TRBJ1-2; 9 bases agree with TRBD1. V shed 5 bases, J shed 7 bases, and the junction held 11 bases outside the gene matches. The CDR3 runs to 15 residues. Germline assignment: CDR1 MNHEY and CDR2 SMNVEV (reference sequence).

V gene TRBV6-6 combines with J gene TRBJ2-7, with D tentatively TRBD1 (6 bases). Germline V gene lookup returns CDR1 MNHNY and CDR2 SVGAGI (reference sequence). This CDR3 is built from 19 residues. Trimming cost V 2 bases and J 2 bases, with 25 bases left between them. DNA for the CDR3: TGTGCCAGCAGTTACCTGAACCCAGGGGCCCAGGAAGCAACCTACGAGCAGTACTTC. This sequence encodes CASSYLNPGAQEATYEQYF.

This clonotype has more than one count but fewer than ten. This chain joins TRBV7-8 and TRBJ1-1; a possible D gene is TRBD1 (5 bases). The CDR3 loop spans 15 amino acids. Between the trimmed V and J ends, which lost 2 bases and 1 base, there was a span of 11 bases. CDR1 is SGHVS, CDR2 FQNEAQ, per germline. This CDR3 is CASSLYGTANTEAFF. CDR3 coding DNA: TGTGCCAGCAGCTTATACGGGACGGCGAACACTGAAGCTTTCTTT.

Notes on this clonotype: Since a much larger clone is just one base distant, this may be a read error. The chain uses TRBV12-3 or TRBV12-4 and TRBJ2-7; D possibly matches TRBD1 or TRBD2 (5 bases each). This CDR3 is 13 amino acids long. The V gene lost 5 bases and the J gene lost 5 bases, with 13 bases spanning the gap. The CDR3 here is CASSDDSSDEQYF. The CDR3 nucleotides read TGTGCCAGCAGTGACGACAGTAGCGACGAGCAGTACTTC.

This clonotype was seen many times. The chain joins TRBV3-1 to TRBJ2-7; D gene ambiguous. The CDR3 covers 12 residues. Germline loops: CDR1 LGHDT, CDR2 YNNKEL (reference sequence). V lost 4 bases to trimming and J lost 6 bases, with 10 bases between them. The CDR3 loop is CASSRGGREQYF. The CDR3 DNA is TGTGCCAGCAGCCGGGGTGGTCGCGAGCAGTACTTC.